These T cell receptor beta chains were read from a single sample in a study of blood T cell repertoires in COVID-19. Profiling relied on immunoSEQ multiplex PCR, and the TCRdb table lists in-frame clones only, not all of them. The sample lists about 110,000 clones; approximately 80% were seen once. The specimen was peripheral blood. Every receptor here comes from a man older than 75 with COVID-19, enrolled during active disease. CDR3s include the opening cysteine and the closing phenylalanine or tryptophan. D genes are given only for firm matches. Clone size is given for some rows only: seen once, a few or many times, or a class if the clone is expanded.

-	TRBJ2-7	TRBV7-2	-	TGTGCCAGCAGCCCAGTCGTGGGGGGATCCTTAGGGTACGAGCAGTACTTC	CASSPVVGGSLGYEQYF
-	TRBJ1-4	TRBV7-9	-	TGTGCCAGCAGCTTAACGGTTGGAGCTAATGAAAAACTGTTTTTT	CASSLTVGANEKLFF
few	TRBJ2-2	TRBV28	-	TGTGCCAGCAGTTTATACGGTTCCGGGGAGCTGTTTTTT	CASSLYGSGELFF
medium-sized	TRBJ2-2	TRBV4-2	-	TGTGCCAGCAGCCACAGGGGGGAGTGGTCCACCGGGGAGCTGTTTTTT	CASSHRGEWSTGELFF
-	TRBJ1-5	TRBV28	-	TGTGCCAGCAGTTTCCTTCAGCCCCAGCATTTT	CASSFLQPQHF
once	TRBJ2-7	TRBV7-2	-	TGTGCCAGCAGCTTTTTTCAGACAGGACTTGGCGAGCAGTACTTC	CASSFFQTGLGEQYF
-	TRBJ2-7	TRBV5-4	-	TGTGCCAGCAGCCGCGGTGGGGTTGGGGGGTCCTACGAGCAGTACTTC	CASSRGGVGGSYEQYF
-	TRBJ2-5	TRBV7-6	-	TGTGCCAGCAGCTTAGTGGCCGAAACCCAAGAGACCCAGTACTTC	CASSLVAETQETQYF
few	TRBJ2-5	TRBV9	TRBD2	TGTGCCAGCAGCGTAGGGAATAGCGGGAGTACAGAGACCCAGTACTTC	CASSVGNSGSTETQYF
-	TRBJ2-7	TRBV10-1	-	TGCGCCAGCAGTTTCAGACAGGTTGGTTCCTACGAGCAGTACTTC	CASSFRQVGSYEQYF
-	TRBJ1-4	TRBV5-8	-	TGTGCCAGCATCCTTCTCACTAATGAAAAACTGTTTTTT	CASILLTNEKLFF
-	TRBJ1-2	TRBV9	TRBD1	TGTGCCAGCAGCGCTGGCGGGACAGGGGGCGCGGAGGGCTACACCTTC	CASSAGGTGGAEGYTF
-	TRBJ2-1	TRBV9	-	TGTGCCAGCAGCGTGCAAATTAGCGGATTCTCCCACAATGAGCAGTTCTTC	CASSVQISGFSHNEQFF
-	TRBJ2-7	TRBV28	TRBD1	TGTGCCAGCACCTTTGGGGGGACAGGCCCCTACGAGCAGTACTTC	CASTFGGTGPYEQYF
-	TRBJ1-2	TRBV9	TRBD1	TGTGCCAGCAGCGTCAACAGGGGTTGGGGCTACACCTTC	CASSVNRGWGYTF
few	TRBJ2-5	TRBV3-1/TRBV3-2	TRBD2	TGTGCCAGCAGCCCTCGAGCCGGGACTAGCGGCCAAGAGACCCAGTACTTC	CASSPRAGTSGQETQYF
-	TRBJ2-7	TRBV6-2/TRBV6-3	TRBD1	TGTGCCAGCAGTTATATTGACAGGGTAATCTACGAGCAGTACTTC	CASSYIDRVIYEQYF
-	TRBJ2-7	TRBV7-2	-	TGTGCCAGCAGCTTAGCGAGATTCTCCTACGAGCAGTACTTC	CASSLARFSYEQYF
-	TRBJ2-2	TRBV7-3	-	TGTGCCAGCAGCCCCCAGGGTGGAGGGACCGGGGAGCTGTTTTTT	CASSPQGGGTGELFF
-	TRBJ2-1	TRBV29-1	TRBD1	TGCAGCGTTCGTCCCGGGACAGTTCTCATCAATGAGCAGTTCTTC	CSVRPGTVLINEQFF
once	TRBJ2-2	TRBV18	-	TGTGCCAGCTCACCTGTATCCGGGGAGCTGTTTTTT	CASSPVSGELFF
-	TRBJ1-1	TRBV18	-	TGTGCCAGCTCACCCGGTCGGGCTGAAGCTTTCTTT	CASSPGRAEAFF
-	TRBJ2-2	TRBV9	-	TGTGCCAGCAGCGTTTTCCCCCCGGGAGGGGGCTCCACCGGGGAGCTGTTTTTT	CASSVFPPGGGSTGELFF
-	TRBJ2-7	TRBV11-2	-	TGTGCCAGCAGCTTAGATCAGGGGGGCGAGCAGTACTTC	CASSLDQGGEQYF
few	TRBJ2-1	TRBV5-4	-	TGTGCCAGCAGCTTGACAGGGGGGGGTTACAATGAGCAGTTCTTC	CASSLTGGGYNEQFF
once	TRBJ2-3	TRBV5-1	-	TGCGCCAGCAGCTTGGCACCAGGGGATGGGAATACGCAGTATTTT	CASSLAPGDGNTQYF
-	TRBJ2-7	TRBV18	TRBD1	TGTGCCAGCTCACCTATGACAGGGGCCCACGAGCAGTACTTC	CASSPMTGAHEQYF
-	TRBJ1-3	TRBV20-1	-	TGCGGGCCGAGATTGGAGGACACCATATATTTT	CGPRLEDTIYF
once	TRBJ1-4	TRBV6-2/TRBV6-3	-	TGTGCCAGCAGTCTGGGGAGTGAAAAACTGTTTTTT	CASSLGSEKLFF
-	TRBJ2-2	TRBV7-8	TRBD1	TGTGCCAGCAGCTTGGGACAGAGGCCCGGGGAGCTGTTTTTT	CASSLGQRPGELFF
-	TRBJ2-3	TRBV5-1	-	TGCGCCAGCAGCTTGGGTCAATCCGGAGATACGCAGTATTTT	CASSLGQSGDTQYF
-	TRBJ2-7	TRBV5-1	-	TGCGCCAGCAGCTTGTCCCCCCCCAACAGGGACGAGCAGTACTTC	CASSLSPPNRDEQYF
-	TRBJ1-2	TRBV6-5	-	TGTGCCAGCTTAGCAGCGGATAACTATGGCTACACCTTC	CASLAADNYGYTF
once	TRBJ2-1	TRBV7-8	TRBD2	TGTGCCAGCAGCCCGCTAGCGGGAGGGGACTCCTACAATGAGCAGTTCTTC	CASSPLAGGDSYNEQFF
-	TRBJ2-3	TRBV19	TRBD1	TGTGCCAGTAGTATTGACAGGGCTAGCACAGATACGCAGTATTTT	CASSIDRASTDTQYF
-	TRBJ2-1	TRBV19	TRBD2	TGTGCCAGTAGTATGCCCTCAAGCGGGAGGGCCAATGAGCAGTTCTTC	CASSMPSSGRANEQFF
-	TRBJ1-2	TRBV6-5	-	TGTGCCAGCAGTTACTCGGGTATAGGGGCCCAGGGTGGCTACACCTTC	CASSYSGIGAQGGYTF
-	TRBJ2-7	TRBV24-1	TRBD2	TGTGCCACCAGTGATCCCGGGACTAGCGACTACGAGCAGTACTTC	CATSDPGTSDYEQYF
-	TRBJ1-3	TRBV7-2	-	TGTGCCAGCAGCGCCTACCTGAGCTCTGGAAACACCATATATTTT	CASSAYLSSGNTIYF
-	TRBJ1-2	TRBV7-9	-	TGTGCCAGCAGCCCGGGGGGGGGAGATACTTATGGCTACACCTTC	CASSPGGGDTYGYTF
few	TRBJ2-1	TRBV3-1/TRBV3-2	-	TGTGCCAGCAGCCAAGATAGGGGTCATGAGCAGTTCTTC	CASSQDRGHEQFF
-	TRBJ2-5	TRBV10-1	-	TGCGCCAGCAGTGAAGATACTAGCAACCTTCTACCCTTCCAAGAGACCCAGTACTTC	CASSEDTSNLLPFQETQYF
once	TRBJ1-2	TRBV27	-	TGTGCCAGCGCGGGTACAGGGAACTATGGCTACACCTTC	CASAGTGNYGYTF
-	TRBJ1-1	TRBV7-9	-	TGTGCCAGCAGCTCAGGATGGTACACTGAAGCTTTCTTT	CASSSGWYTEAFF
-	TRBJ1-4	TRBV7-8	TRBD1	TGTGCCAGCAGCTTAGGGGACAGCCCTAATGAAAAACTGTTTTTT	CASSLGDSPNEKLFF
-	TRBJ1-2	TRBV7-2	-	TGTGCCAGCAGCTTAGATGGACAGCGGGGCTACACCTTC	CASSLDGQRGYTF
few	TRBJ1-3	TRBV28	-	TGTGCCAGCAGTTTACCCCCATACAGGTTAGGGGGAAACACCATATATTTT	CASSLPPYRLGGNTIYF
-	TRBJ1-2	TRBV4-3	-	TGCGCCAGCAGCCAAGTTGGGGGGTCGGGCTATGGCTACACCTTC	CASSQVGGSGYGYTF